The clone carrying this T cell receptor beta chain was detected only a few times. The antigen is undetermined. The data were taken from a study of T cell repertoires in cytomegalovirus infection. Study at large: CMV infection and matching HLA type were both indicated by public TCR beta signatures.

TCRdb called the reads again in MiXCR, with one record for every CDR3 protein. The sample carries fewer than 300,000 distinct CDR3 sequences, 25% recorded once. Trimming removed 6 bases at V and 8 bases at J, with 20 bases between. This CDR3 has 16 residues. Study findings and constraints: Predominance within the ex vivo response was attributable to HLA-C-restricted CMV-specific TCR beta clonotypes. People with CMV and the relevant HLA were identified by cumulative public TCR beta family frequency.

The specimen was PBMCs. This chain joins TRBV12-3 or TRBV12-4 and TRBJ1-6; no clear D gene. The source of this sequence is a human donor in good health (CMV status not recorded). Some clones in this sample may be carry-over from other donors' samples. CDR3 in amino acids: CASSNPARAIDSPLHF. The CDR3 DNA follows: TGTGCCAGCAGCAACCCCGCTCGGGCTATAGATTCACCCCTCCACTTT.